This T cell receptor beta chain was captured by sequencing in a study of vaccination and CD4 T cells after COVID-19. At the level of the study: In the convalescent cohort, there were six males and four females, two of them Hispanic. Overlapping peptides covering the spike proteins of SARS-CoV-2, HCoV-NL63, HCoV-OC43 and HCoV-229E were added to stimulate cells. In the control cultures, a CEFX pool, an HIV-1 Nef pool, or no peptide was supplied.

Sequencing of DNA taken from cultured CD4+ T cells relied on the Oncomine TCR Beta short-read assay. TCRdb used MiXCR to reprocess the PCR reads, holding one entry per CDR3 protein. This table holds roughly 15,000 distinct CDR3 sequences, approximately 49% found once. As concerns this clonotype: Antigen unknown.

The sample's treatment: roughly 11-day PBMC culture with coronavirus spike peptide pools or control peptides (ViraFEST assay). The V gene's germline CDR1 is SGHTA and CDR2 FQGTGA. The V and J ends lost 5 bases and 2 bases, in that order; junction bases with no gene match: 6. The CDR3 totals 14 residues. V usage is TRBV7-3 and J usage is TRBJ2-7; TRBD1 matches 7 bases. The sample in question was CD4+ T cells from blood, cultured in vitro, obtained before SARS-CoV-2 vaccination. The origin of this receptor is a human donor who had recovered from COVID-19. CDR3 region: CASSRDSGTYEQYF. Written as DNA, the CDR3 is TGTGCCAGCAGCCGGGACAGTGGTACCTACGAGCAGTACTTC.